The sample holds a few counts of the clone carrying this TCR beta chain. Its antigen is still unknown. Central memory, naive, regulatory and stem cell-like memory CD4+ cells were sorted by CD45RO/CCR7/CD25/CD127/CD95/CD27. The study reverse transcribed the entire isolated RNA, so it sequenced expressed TCRB transcripts. The read count averaged approximately 3.5 million across naive, central memory and regulatory T cell samples. Assay: immunoSEQ multiplex PCR; the TCRdb copy retains only in-frame clones and omits some. The repertoire holds about 650,000 clones, about an eighth seen once, with more than 0.09% in the top ten. This entry is derived from a study of beta chain features in type 1 diabetes. Across the whole study: Healthy donors and patients showed comparable age, gender and cell yields.

Regarding the study as a whole: Junctions at VDJ sites from type 1 diabetes patients had fewer insertions and more deletions. In every one of the four CD4+ subsets, TCRB CDR3s were moderately but significantly shorter in Type 1 diabetes patients.

Sequenced input: naive CD4+ T cells from blood. The sequence was collected from a man under 40 with type 1 diabetes.

The CDR3 DNA follows: TGCAGTGCTTTACGGGCGGATGGCTACACCTTC. It translates to CSALRADGYTF. The gene calls are TRBV20-1 and TRBJ1-2; no clear D. The length of the CDR3 is 11 residues. Trimming took off 5 bases at V and 6 bases at J, with 10 bases between the two ends. Germline V gene lookup returns CDR1 DFQATT and CDR2 SNEGSKA (reference sequence).